Sequencing of this T cell receptor (beta chain) was carried out in a study of OX40 agonist ivuxolimab in advanced cancers. CDR1 is LGHNA, CDR2 YNFKEQ, per germline. V shed 0 bases and J shed 4 bases, with 4 bases lying between them. The length of the CDR3 is 13 residues. Autoimmune disease history or systemic immunosuppression led to patient exclusion. Repertoires were generated with immunoSEQ multiplex PCR, while TCRdb's copy carries only in-frame clones and drops some. The sample contains about 54,000 clones, 90% to 95% of which appear only once. The receptor comes from an adult with an advanced solid tumor such as melanoma, head and neck, liver or kidney cancer. This chain links TRBV4-2 with TRBJ1-3; D unclear. The sequences come from CD4+ or CD8+ T cells sorted from blood, collected in a trial of the OX40 agonist ivuxolimab. In DNA, the CDR3 is TGTGCCAGCAGCCAAGAATCGGGAAACACCATATATTTT. This sequence encodes CASSQESGNTIYF.